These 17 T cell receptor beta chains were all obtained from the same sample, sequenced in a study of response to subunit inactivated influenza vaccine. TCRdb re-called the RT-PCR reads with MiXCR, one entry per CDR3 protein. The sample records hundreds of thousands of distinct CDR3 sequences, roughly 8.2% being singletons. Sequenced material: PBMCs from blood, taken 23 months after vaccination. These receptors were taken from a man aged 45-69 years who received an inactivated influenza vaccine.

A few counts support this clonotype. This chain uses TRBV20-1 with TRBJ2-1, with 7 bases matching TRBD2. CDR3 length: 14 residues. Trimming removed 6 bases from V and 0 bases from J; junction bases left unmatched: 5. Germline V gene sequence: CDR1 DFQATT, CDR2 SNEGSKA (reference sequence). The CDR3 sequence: CSAPLATSYNEQFF. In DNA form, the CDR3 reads TGCAGTGCGCCACTAGCGACCTCCTACAATGAGCAGTTCTTC.

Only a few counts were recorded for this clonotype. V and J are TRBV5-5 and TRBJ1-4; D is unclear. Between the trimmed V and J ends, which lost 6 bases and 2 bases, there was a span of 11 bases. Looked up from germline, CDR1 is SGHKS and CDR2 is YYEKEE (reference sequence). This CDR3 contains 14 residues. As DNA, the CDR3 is TGTGCCAGCACCCCTGGAGGCACTAATGAAAAACTGTTTTTT. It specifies CASTPGGTNEKLFF.

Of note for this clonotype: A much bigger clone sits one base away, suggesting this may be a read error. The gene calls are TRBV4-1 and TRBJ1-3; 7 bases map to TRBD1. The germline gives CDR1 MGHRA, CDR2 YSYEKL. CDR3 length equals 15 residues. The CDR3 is CASRQADRSGNTIYF. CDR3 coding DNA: TGCGCCAGCAGACAAGCGGACAGGTCTGGAAACACCATATATTTT.

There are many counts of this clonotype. This CDR3 reads CASSDRGRGREQFF. CDR3 coding DNA: TGTGCCAGCAGTGACAGGGGGCGCGGGAGAGAGCAGTTCTTC. The chain has TRBV6-4 and TRBJ2-1, with D perhaps assigned TRBD1 or TRBD2 (7 bases each). The germline V gene has CDR1 MRHNA and CDR2 SNTAGT. This CDR3 comprises 14 residues. Between the trimmed V and J ends, which lost 2 bases and 10 bases, there was a span of 15 bases.

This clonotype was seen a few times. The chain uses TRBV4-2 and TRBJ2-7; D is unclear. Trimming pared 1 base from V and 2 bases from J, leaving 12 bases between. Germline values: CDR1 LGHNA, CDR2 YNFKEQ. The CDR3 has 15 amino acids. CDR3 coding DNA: TGTGCCAGCAGCCAAGGGACCAGCGAAACCTACGAGCAGTACTTC. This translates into CASSQGTSETYEQYF.

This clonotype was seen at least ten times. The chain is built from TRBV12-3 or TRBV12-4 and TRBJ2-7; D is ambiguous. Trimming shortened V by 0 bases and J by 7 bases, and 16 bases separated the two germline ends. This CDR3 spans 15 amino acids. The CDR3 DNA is TGTGCCAGCAGTTTAGCGCTCGGGCTGCCTGGTGAGCAGTACTTC. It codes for CASSLALGLPGEQYF.

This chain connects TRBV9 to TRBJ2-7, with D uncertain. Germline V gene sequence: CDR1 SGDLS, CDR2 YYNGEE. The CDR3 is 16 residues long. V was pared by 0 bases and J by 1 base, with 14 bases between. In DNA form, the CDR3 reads TGTGCCAGCAGCGTAGCCTCCTCGGCTGGATCCTACGAGCAGTACTTC. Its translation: CASSVASSAGSYEQYF.

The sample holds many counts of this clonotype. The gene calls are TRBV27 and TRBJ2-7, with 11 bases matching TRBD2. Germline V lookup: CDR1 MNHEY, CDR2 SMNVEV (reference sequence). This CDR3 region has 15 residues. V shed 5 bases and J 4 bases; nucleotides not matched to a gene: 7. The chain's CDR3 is CASSPGLAALYEQYF. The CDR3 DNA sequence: TGTGCCAGCAGTCCGGGACTAGCGGCCCTATACGAGCAGTACTTC.

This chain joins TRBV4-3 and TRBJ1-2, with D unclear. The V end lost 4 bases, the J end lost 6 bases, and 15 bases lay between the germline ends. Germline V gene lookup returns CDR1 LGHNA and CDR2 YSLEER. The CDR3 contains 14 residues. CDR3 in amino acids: CASSRRQSKDGYTF. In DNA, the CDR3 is TGCGCCAGCAGCCGTCGACAATCTAAGGATGGCTACACCTTC.

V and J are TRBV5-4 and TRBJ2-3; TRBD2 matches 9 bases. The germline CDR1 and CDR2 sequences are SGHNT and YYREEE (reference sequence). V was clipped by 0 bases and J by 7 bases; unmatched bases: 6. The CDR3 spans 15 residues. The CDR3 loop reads CASSLGLAERNTQYF. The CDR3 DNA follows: TGTGCCAGCAGCTTGGGACTAGCGGAGAGAAATACGCAGTATTTT. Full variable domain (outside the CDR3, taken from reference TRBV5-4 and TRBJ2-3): ETGVTQSPTHLIKTRGQQVTLRCSSQSGHNTVSWYQQALGQGPQFIFQYYREEENGRGNFPPRFSGLQFPNYSSELNVNALELDDSALYLCASSLGLAERNTQYFGPGTRLTVL.

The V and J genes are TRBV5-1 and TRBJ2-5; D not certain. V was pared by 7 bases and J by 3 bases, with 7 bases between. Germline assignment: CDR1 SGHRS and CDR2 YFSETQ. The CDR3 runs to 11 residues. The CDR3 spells CASQVEETQYF. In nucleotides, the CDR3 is TGCGCCAGCCAGGTAGAAGAGACCCAGTACTTC.

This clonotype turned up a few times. CDR3 protein: CASSPAPGLISNNEQFF. DNA of the CDR3: TGTGCCAGCTCACCAGCCCCGGGACTTATATCCAACAATGAGCAGTTCTTC. The chain carries TRBV18 and TRBJ2-1; D is perhaps TRBD2 (6 bases). V was trimmed by 2 bases and J by 5 bases, leaving 19 bases between them. The CDR3 is 17 amino acids. Looked up from germline, CDR1 is KGHSH and CDR2 is LQKENI.

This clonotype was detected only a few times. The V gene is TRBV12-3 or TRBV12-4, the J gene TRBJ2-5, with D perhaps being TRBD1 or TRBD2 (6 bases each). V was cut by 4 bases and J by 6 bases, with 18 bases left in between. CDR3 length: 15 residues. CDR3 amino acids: CASSSARGELKTQYF. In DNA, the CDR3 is TGTGCCAGCAGTTCCGCAAGGGGGGAATTGAAGACCCAGTACTTC.

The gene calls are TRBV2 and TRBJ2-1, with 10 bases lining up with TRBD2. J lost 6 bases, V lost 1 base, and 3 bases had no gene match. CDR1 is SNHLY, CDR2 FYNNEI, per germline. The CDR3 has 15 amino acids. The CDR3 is CASSEGLAGINEQFF. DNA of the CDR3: TGTGCCAGCAGTGAAGGACTAGCGGGTATCAATGAGCAGTTCTTC.

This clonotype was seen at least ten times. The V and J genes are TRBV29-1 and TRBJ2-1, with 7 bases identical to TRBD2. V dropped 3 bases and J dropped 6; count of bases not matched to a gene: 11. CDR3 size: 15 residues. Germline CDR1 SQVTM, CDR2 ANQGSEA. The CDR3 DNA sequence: TGCAGCGTTGAGGTAGCGGGCCATCCCACCAATGAGCAGTTCTTC. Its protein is CSVEVAGHPTNEQFF.

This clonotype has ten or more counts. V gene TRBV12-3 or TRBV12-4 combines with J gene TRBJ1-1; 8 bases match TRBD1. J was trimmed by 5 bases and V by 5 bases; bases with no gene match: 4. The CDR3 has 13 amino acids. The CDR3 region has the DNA TGTGCCAGCAGTGTCGGACAGGGAACTGAAGCTTTCTTT. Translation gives CASSVGQGTEAFF.

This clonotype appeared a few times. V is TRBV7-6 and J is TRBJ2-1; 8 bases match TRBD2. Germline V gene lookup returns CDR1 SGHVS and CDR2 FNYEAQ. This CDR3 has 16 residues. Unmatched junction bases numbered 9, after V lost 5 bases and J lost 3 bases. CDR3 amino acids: CASSPNSGILYNEQFF. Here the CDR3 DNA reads TGTGCCAGCAGCCCAAATAGCGGGATCCTCTACAATGAGCAGTTCTTC.